This T cell receptor beta chain was sequenced in a study of PD-1 blockade in mismatch repair-deficient tumors. Background on the study: Enrolled about 2013-2017, patients had progressing, pretreated mismatch repair-deficient cancers of about a dozen types. Study findings and constraints: About 4.5% of the 142 peptide-expanded blood TCRs were also found in tumor.

V shed 6 bases and J shed 6 bases, with 11 bases lying between them. Germline values: CDR1 MNHEY, CDR2 SVGAGI. The CDR3 runs to 12 residues. In the case of this clone: Its antigen is not known.

Time point here: roughly ten-day in vitro stimulation with candidate neoantigen peptide 2. PCR or immunohistochemistry showed mismatch repair deficiency in every enrolled patient. Several ELISpot-reactive neoantigen peptides each drove an approximately ten-day in vitro stimulation. The protocol was immunoSEQ multiplex PCR, while the TCRdb copy is restricted to in-frame clones and leaves out a portion. Of about 9,200 clones in the sample, around 85% are singletons; the top ten hold 22%. The V and J genes are TRBV6-5 and TRBJ1-1, with a weak D call TRBD1 (5 bases). The sample consisted of cells cultured in vitro, taken from a patient treated with pembrolizumab. The origin of this receptor is an adult with mismatch repair-deficient cancer. CDR3 sequence: CASSPKGPEAFF. The CDR3 region has the DNA TGTGCCAGCAGCCCAAAGGGGCCTGAAGCTTTCTTT.